The present T cell receptor beta chain was sequenced within a study of cytomegalovirus exposure and HLA in healthy donors. Study results and limitations: An assumption of roughly uniform sequencing depth across donors underlay the presence/absence analyses. The study designated 160 or so TCR beta chains cytomegalovirus-associated. Most of the CMV-associated TCR beta chains (in a later analysis) appeared to be HLA-restricted.

Details on this clone: The antigen remains undetermined.

With 60 Vbeta and 13 Jbeta primers, the PCR was carried out. Clones were read by immunoSEQ multiplex PCR, and TCRdb kept only the in-frame ones, dropping some. The sample has 100,000 to 150,000 clones, about four fifths seen once. Sequencing used PBMCs. The receptor was isolated from a woman in her thirties or forties in good health and CMV-seropositive.

In nucleotides, the CDR3 is TGTGCCAGCAGTCTCAGGACAGGCTTGGGGGAGCAGTTCTTC. Residues: CASSLRTGLGEQFF. The rearrangement joins TRBV27 to TRBJ2-1; TRBD1 matches at 7 bases. The CDR3 spans 14 residues. CDR1 and CDR2 from the germline V gene are MNHEY and SMNVEV (reference sequence). The J segment lost 10 bases and the V segment lost 5 bases, leaving 11 bases of the junction unmatched.